Listed below are T cell receptor beta chains from one sample, sequenced in a study of beta chain features in type 1 diabetes. Sequencing was performed with immunoSEQ multiplex PCR; in TCRdb, only in-frame clones are kept and a portion is missing. The sample lists hundreds of thousands of clones; about 16% were seen once. Material for sequencing was naive CD4+ T cells from blood. The receptors were sampled from a man aged 18 to 35 in good health. CDR3s include the opening cysteine and the closing phenylalanine or tryptophan. Each record gives: CDR3 protein, CDR3 DNA, V gene, clone size, J gene, D gene. A D gene is named only where the DNA matches it firmly. The listing skips clone size in some rows; elsewhere it reads once, few, many or a size class.

cdr3_aa: CASSFRLAGGSYEQYF; cdr3_nt: TGTGCCAGCAGCTTCAGACTAGCGGGGGGCTCCTACGAGCAGTACTTC; v_call: TRBV7-2; clone_size: NA; j_call: TRBJ2-7; d_call: TRBD2
cdr3_aa: CASSPGQATNEKLFF; cdr3_nt: TGTGCCAGCAGTCCCGGACAGGCAACTAATGAAAAACTGTTTTTT; v_call: TRBV27; clone_size: NA; j_call: TRBJ1-4; d_call: TRBD1
cdr3_aa: CASSYSQTVNYGYTF; cdr3_nt: TGTGCCAGCAGTTACTCGCAGACAGTTAACTATGGCTACACCTTC; v_call: TRBV6-5; clone_size: NA; j_call: TRBJ1-2; d_call: NA
cdr3_aa: CASSLQQMNTEAFF; cdr3_nt: TGTGCCAGCAGCTTACAACAGATGAACACTGAAGCTTTCTTT; v_call: TRBV7-9; clone_size: NA; j_call: TRBJ1-1; d_call: NA
cdr3_aa: CASSPLAGGPNTQYF; cdr3_nt: TGCGCCAGCAGCCCCCTAGCGGGGGGGCCGAATACGCAGTATTTT; v_call: TRBV4-3; clone_size: few; j_call: TRBJ2-3; d_call: TRBD2
cdr3_aa: CASSKKTRCREQYF; cdr3_nt: TGTGCCAGCAGCAAAAAAACCAGGTGCCGGGAGCAGTACTTC; v_call: TRBV21-1; clone_size: few; j_call: TRBJ2-7; d_call: NA
cdr3_aa: CASSFEPGGPLKQYF; cdr3_nt: TGTGCCAGCAGCTTTGAGCCGGGAGGGCCTCTCAAGCAGTACTTC; v_call: TRBV5-4; clone_size: few; j_call: TRBJ2-7; d_call: TRBD2
cdr3_aa: CASRRTEQETQYF; cdr3_nt: TGTGCCAGCAGGCGGACAGAGCAAGAGACCCAGTACTTC; v_call: TRBV6-6; clone_size: few; j_call: TRBJ2-5; d_call: NA
cdr3_aa: CASSPAPNTEAFF; cdr3_nt: TGTGCCAGCAGCCCTGCACCGAACACTGAAGCTTTCTTT; v_call: TRBV9; clone_size: few; j_call: TRBJ1-1; d_call: NA
cdr3_aa: CACPRYSGANVLTF; cdr3_nt: TGTGCCTGCCCTAGATACTCTGGGGCCAACGTCCTGACTTTC; v_call: TRBV30; clone_size: few; j_call: TRBJ2-6; d_call: NA
cdr3_aa: CASSPYAPYEQYF; cdr3_nt: TGTGCCAGCAGCCCCTACGCTCCCTACGAGCAGTACTTC; v_call: TRBV7-9; clone_size: NA; j_call: TRBJ2-7; d_call: NA
cdr3_aa: CASSFGRVNSGANVLTF; cdr3_nt: TGCGCCAGCAGCTTCGGCAGGGTTAACTCTGGGGCCAACGTCCTGACTTTC; v_call: TRBV5-1; clone_size: NA; j_call: TRBJ2-6; d_call: NA
cdr3_aa: CASSLMGLASTDTQYF; cdr3_nt: TGTGCCAGCAGCTTAATGGGGCTAGCATCCACCGATACGCAGTATTTT; v_call: TRBV7-3; clone_size: few; j_call: TRBJ2-3; d_call: NA
cdr3_aa: CASGLEAGNTGELFF; cdr3_nt: TGTGCTAGTGGTTTGGAAGCGGGGAACACCGGGGAGCTGTTTTTT; v_call: TRBV12-5; clone_size: NA; j_call: TRBJ2-2; d_call: NA
cdr3_aa: CASSLWGRYEQYF; cdr3_nt: TGTGCCAGCAGCCTATGGGGGCGATACGAGCAGTACTTC; v_call: TRBV28; clone_size: few; j_call: TRBJ2-7; d_call: NA
cdr3_aa: CATGQGVETQYF; cdr3_nt: TGTGCCACCGGACAGGGAGTAGAGACCCAGTACTTC; v_call: TRBV10-3; clone_size: NA; j_call: TRBJ2-5; d_call: TRBD1
cdr3_aa: CASSMDRGSGANVLTF; cdr3_nt: TGTGCCAGTAGTATGGACAGGGGTTCCGGGGCCAACGTCCTGACTTTC; v_call: TRBV19; clone_size: few; j_call: TRBJ2-6; d_call: TRBD1
cdr3_aa: CASSSGQIFTEAFF; cdr3_nt: TGTGCCAGCTCGTCGGGACAGATATTCACTGAAGCTTTCTTT; v_call: TRBV18; clone_size: NA; j_call: TRBJ1-1; d_call: TRBD1
cdr3_aa: CASTSPSGVRNTEAFF; cdr3_nt: TGTGCCAGTACCTCACCGAGTGGGGTCCGTAACACTGAAGCTTTCTTT; v_call: TRBV19; clone_size: few; j_call: TRBJ1-1; d_call: NA
cdr3_aa: CASSLSTSGGTYEQYF; cdr3_nt: TGTGCCAGCAGCCTCTCAACTAGCGGGGGGACCTACGAGCAGTACTTC; v_call: TRBV7-8; clone_size: NA; j_call: TRBJ2-7; d_call: TRBD2
cdr3_aa: CASSTGTAQAFF; cdr3_nt: TGTGCCAGCAGTACCGGGACGGCCCAAGCTTTCTTT; v_call: TRBV28; clone_size: NA; j_call: TRBJ1-1; d_call: NA
cdr3_aa: CASSHLRDRAFF; cdr3_nt: TGCGCCAGCAGCCACCTACGGGACAGAGCTTTCTTT; v_call: TRBV4-1; clone_size: NA; j_call: TRBJ1-1; d_call: TRBD1
cdr3_aa: CASSLRGEQYF; cdr3_nt: TGTGCCAGCAGCTTACGTGGCGAGCAGTACTTC; v_call: TRBV13; clone_size: NA; j_call: TRBJ2-7; d_call: NA
cdr3_aa: CASSFGQNTEAFF; cdr3_nt: TGTGCCAGCAGCTTCGGACAGAACACTGAAGCTTTCTTT; v_call: TRBV9; clone_size: NA; j_call: TRBJ1-1; d_call: NA
cdr3_aa: CASRTANTGELFF; cdr3_nt: TGTGCCAGCAGGACTGCGAACACCGGGGAGCTGTTTTTT; v_call: TRBV14; clone_size: few; j_call: TRBJ2-2; d_call: NA
cdr3_aa: CSLGDRSSYNEQFF; cdr3_nt: TGCAGCCTGGGGGATCGAAGCTCCTACAATGAGCAGTTCTTC; v_call: TRBV29-1; clone_size: NA; j_call: TRBJ2-1; d_call: NA
cdr3_aa: CASSPRDRGDYGYTF; cdr3_nt: TGTGCCAGCAGCCCCCGGGACAGGGGGGACTATGGCTACACCTTC; v_call: TRBV9; clone_size: NA; j_call: TRBJ1-2; d_call: TRBD1
cdr3_aa: CASSRDSMNTEAFF; cdr3_nt: TGTGCCAGCAGCCGCGACAGCATGAACACTGAAGCTTTCTTT; v_call: TRBV7-3; clone_size: few; j_call: TRBJ1-1; d_call: NA
cdr3_aa: CASSLRPGQGAYNEQFF; cdr3_nt: TGTGCCAGCAGCTTAAGGCCGGGACAGGGTGCTTACAATGAGCAGTTCTTC; v_call: TRBV7-3; clone_size: NA; j_call: TRBJ2-1; d_call: TRBD1
cdr3_aa: CASSPLGQGNQPQHF; cdr3_nt: TGCGCCAGCAGCCCCCTGGGACAGGGGAATCAGCCCCAGCATTTT; v_call: TRBV4-1; clone_size: NA; j_call: TRBJ1-5; d_call: TRBD1
cdr3_aa: CASSLTSRYNEQFF; cdr3_nt: TGTGCCAGCAGTTTAACCAGCAGATACAATGAGCAGTTCTTC; v_call: TRBV28; clone_size: few; j_call: TRBJ2-1; d_call: NA
cdr3_aa: CASSHVSGRSYNEQFF; cdr3_nt: TGCGCCAGCAGCCACGTTAGCGGGAGGTCCTACAATGAGCAGTTCTTC; v_call: TRBV4-1; clone_size: NA; j_call: TRBJ2-1; d_call: TRBD2
cdr3_aa: CASSGREAGELFF; cdr3_nt: TGTGCCAGCAGTGGCAGGGAGGCCGGGGAGCTGTTTTTT; v_call: TRBV6-1; clone_size: NA; j_call: TRBJ2-2; d_call: NA
cdr3_aa: CASRFRGLQETQYF; cdr3_nt: TGTGCCAGCAGATTCCGGGGCCTCCAAGAGACCCAGTACTTC; v_call: TRBV7-2; clone_size: NA; j_call: TRBJ2-5; d_call: NA
cdr3_aa: CASSYSGLNTEAFF; cdr3_nt: TGTGCCAGCAGTTATTCGGGGCTGAACACTGAAGCTTTCTTT; v_call: TRBV6-5; clone_size: few; j_call: TRBJ1-1; d_call: NA
cdr3_aa: CASSSQGQETQYF; cdr3_nt: TGTGCCAGCAGCAGTCAGGGTCAAGAGACCCAGTACTTC; v_call: TRBV9; clone_size: few; j_call: TRBJ2-5; d_call: NA
cdr3_aa: CASSPDRGRYGYTF; cdr3_nt: TGTGCCAGTAGTCCGGACAGGGGACGTTATGGCTACACCTTC; v_call: TRBV19; clone_size: NA; j_call: TRBJ1-2; d_call: TRBD1
cdr3_aa: CASSVVGSSYNEQFF; cdr3_nt: TGTGCCAGCAGCGTAGTAGGAAGCTCCTACAATGAGCAGTTCTTC; v_call: TRBV9; clone_size: few; j_call: TRBJ2-1; d_call: NA
cdr3_aa: CASSLRPNNEQFF; cdr3_nt: TGTGCCAGCAGCCTAAGGCCAAACAATGAGCAGTTCTTC; v_call: TRBV7-3; clone_size: few; j_call: TRBJ2-1; d_call: NA
cdr3_aa: CASSPRTGSQETQYF; cdr3_nt: TGTGCCAGCAGCCCCAGGACAGGTAGTCAAGAGACCCAGTACTTC; v_call: TRBV7-3; clone_size: few; j_call: TRBJ2-5; d_call: TRBD1
cdr3_aa: CASSQGQGAPAKNIQYF; cdr3_nt: TGTGCCAGCAGCCAGGGACAGGGGGCGCCAGCCAAAAACATTCAGTACTTC; v_call: TRBV14; clone_size: NA; j_call: TRBJ2-4; d_call: TRBD1
cdr3_aa: CAISGTGGADGANVLTF; cdr3_nt: TGTGCCATCAGTGGGACAGGGGGCGCGGATGGGGCCAACGTCCTGACTTTC; v_call: TRBV10-3; clone_size: NA; j_call: TRBJ2-6; d_call: TRBD1
cdr3_aa: CASSLIGQGISGNTIYF; cdr3_nt: TGTGCCAGCAGTTTAATTGGTCAGGGGATATCTGGAAACACCATATATTTT; v_call: TRBV27; clone_size: NA; j_call: TRBJ1-3; d_call: NA
cdr3_aa: CASSYSSRTPYNEQFF; cdr3_nt: TGTGCCAGCAGTTACTCTTCCAGGACCCCTTACAATGAGCAGTTCTTC; v_call: TRBV6-5; clone_size: NA; j_call: TRBJ2-1; d_call: NA
cdr3_aa: CATSTLRRDGTDTQYF; cdr3_nt: TGTGCCACCAGCACCCTCCGGAGGGACGGCACAGATACGCAGTATTTT; v_call: TRBV15; clone_size: few; j_call: TRBJ2-3; d_call: NA
cdr3_aa: CASNELRRASGDTQYF; cdr3_nt: TGTGCCAGCAACGAATTACGAAGGGCTTCGGGAGATACGCAGTATTTT; v_call: TRBV2; clone_size: NA; j_call: TRBJ2-3; d_call: NA
cdr3_aa: CASSLMSGRGTEAFF; cdr3_nt: TGTGCCAGCAGTTTAATGAGTGGGAGAGGCACTGAAGCTTTCTTT; v_call: TRBV28; clone_size: NA; j_call: TRBJ1-1; d_call: NA
cdr3_aa: CASSPTLQGQPQHF; cdr3_nt: TGTGCCAGCAGTCCTACCCTACAGGGGCAGCCCCAGCATTTT; v_call: TRBV6-5; clone_size: few; j_call: TRBJ1-5; d_call: TRBD1
cdr3_aa: CASSASPQGFGYTF; cdr3_nt: TGTGCCAGCAGCGCCAGCCCCCAAGGCTTTGGCTACACCTTC; v_call: TRBV9; clone_size: NA; j_call: TRBJ1-2; d_call: NA
cdr3_aa: CASRIDRVGNTEAFF; cdr3_nt: TGTGCCAGCAGGATAGACAGGGTCGGGAACACTGAAGCTTTCTTT; v_call: TRBV6-1; clone_size: NA; j_call: TRBJ1-1; d_call: TRBD1
cdr3_aa: CASSPYRVSQETQYF; cdr3_nt: TGTGCCAGCTCCCCCTACAGGGTATCCCAAGAGACCCAGTACTTC; v_call: TRBV18; clone_size: few; j_call: TRBJ2-5; d_call: NA
cdr3_aa: CASSRDRDGNTIYF; cdr3_nt: TGTGCCAGCTCACGGGACAGGGATGGAAACACCATATATTTT; v_call: TRBV18; clone_size: NA; j_call: TRBJ1-3; d_call: TRBD1
cdr3_aa: CSVEGAGANNEQFF; cdr3_nt: TGCAGCGTTGAAGGTGCGGGGGCTAACAATGAGCAGTTCTTC; v_call: TRBV29-1; clone_size: NA; j_call: TRBJ2-1; d_call: NA
cdr3_aa: CASSFRGPHSTDTQYF; cdr3_nt: TGTGCCAGCAGCTTTAGGGGACCCCATAGCACAGATACGCAGTATTTT; v_call: TRBV11-2; clone_size: NA; j_call: TRBJ2-3; d_call: NA
cdr3_aa: CASRFSMNTEAFF; cdr3_nt: TGTGCCAGCAGGTTCTCAATGAACACTGAAGCTTTCTTT; v_call: TRBV6-5; clone_size: NA; j_call: TRBJ1-1; d_call: NA
cdr3_aa: CASNQVNTDTQYF; cdr3_nt: TGCGCCAGCAACCAAGTCAATACAGATACGCAGTATTTT; v_call: TRBV4-3; clone_size: NA; j_call: TRBJ2-3; d_call: NA
cdr3_aa: CASTRSRTLAGDSGANVLTF; cdr3_nt: TGTGCCAGCACCCGTTCAAGGACGCTAGCGGGAGATTCTGGGGCCAACGTCCTGACTTTC; v_call: TRBV7-3; clone_size: few; j_call: TRBJ2-6; d_call: TRBD2